This is a list of T cell receptor beta chains from one sample in a study of CD8+ T cells in alopecia areata. Clones were read by immunoSEQ multiplex PCR, and TCRdb kept only the in-frame ones, dropping some. The table lists some 100,000 clones, roughly 60% of them singletons. The starting material was CD8+ T cells sorted from blood, obtained at approximately week 61, from a patient treated with tofacitinib. These receptors originate from a human donor with alopecia areata. Both conserved end residues are trimmed from each CDR3.

v_call: TRBV15
cdr3_aa: ATSRDLASNEKLF

v_call: TRBV29-1
cdr3_aa: SVEQGDRTEAF

v_call: TRBV9
cdr3_aa: ASSAGGVEQF

v_call: TRBV2
cdr3_aa: ASSEVAPQDTQY

v_call: TRBV7-9
cdr3_aa: ASSLGSEKNNEQF

v_call: TRBV7-9
cdr3_aa: ASSPSQDSYEQY

v_call: TRBV7-2
cdr3_aa: ASSGDGEIPWATQY

v_call: TRBV15
cdr3_aa: ATSRSTGGHEQF

v_call: TRBV29-1
cdr3_aa: SVARNAYEQY

v_call: TRBV5-6
cdr3_aa: ASSLRFRYNEQF

v_call: TRBV4-2
cdr3_aa: ASRERTAGELF

v_call: TRBV20-1
cdr3_aa: SATGWETQY

v_call: TRBV10-3
cdr3_aa: AISERNTEAF

v_call: TRBV13
cdr3_aa: ASSLEGETQY

v_call: TRBV2
cdr3_aa: ASSEALPQGLYNEQF

v_call: TRBV5-6
cdr3_aa: ASSFGNNEQF

v_call: TRBV5-1
cdr3_aa: ASSLNGGGYT

v_call: TRBV6-1
cdr3_aa: ALLRDSEAF

v_call: TRBV5-6
cdr3_aa: ASSRGRSYEQY

v_call: TRBV27
cdr3_aa: ASSQDRGSDEQY

v_call: TRBV5-4
cdr3_aa: ASMDRGNEQY

v_call: TRBV5-6
cdr3_aa: ASSPEVAETQY

v_call: TRBV13
cdr3_aa: ASSSYQETQY

v_call: TRBV25-1
cdr3_aa: ASRVDGGVDTEAF

v_call: TRBV7-9
cdr3_aa: ASTPGTGDTEAF

v_call: TRBV29-1
cdr3_aa: SVVMRGGREDTQY

v_call: TRBV4-2
cdr3_aa: ASSHGTGGNQPQH

v_call: TRBV7-8
cdr3_aa: ASSQGTAYEQY

v_call: TRBV13
cdr3_aa: ASSSANEGPRETQY

v_call: TRBV5-1
cdr3_aa: ASSLVGGHGSTDTQY

v_call: TRBV7-8
cdr3_aa: ASSYTTSPEAF

v_call: TRBV4-1
cdr3_aa: ASSQAGSNSPLH

v_call: TRBV6-6
cdr3_aa: ASREGVGYT